These 27 T cell receptor beta chains came from one sample sequenced in a study of blood T cell repertoires in COVID-19. Profiling relied on immunoSEQ multiplex PCR, and the TCRdb table lists in-frame clones only, not all of them. Of about 190,000 clones in the sample, approximately 90% were seen once. What was sequenced was peripheral blood. Receptors originate from a man aged 65 to 79 with active or convalescent COVID-19.

The chain has TRBV5-1 and TRBJ2-7, with 11 nucleotides matching TRBD1. V was pared by 3 bases and J by 6 bases, with 2 bases of the junction left unmatched. The CDR3 runs to 13 residues. CDR1 and CDR2 from the germline V gene are SGHRS and YFSETQ. The CDR3 spells CASSSGTGGEQYF. The CDR3 DNA follows: TGCGCCAGCAGCTCCGGGACAGGGGGCGAGCAGTACTTC.

This clone was counted only a few times. This chain links TRBV10-2 with TRBJ2-7; possibly TRBD2 for D (6 bases). Looked up from germline, CDR1 is WSHSY and CDR2 is SAAADI. The CDR3 is 10 residues long. Trimming cost V 8 bases and J 7 bases, with 9 bases left between them. DNA of the CDR3: TGCGCCAGCGGGGACTCAGAGCAGTACTTC. Translation: CASGDSEQYF.

This chain joins TRBV5-1 and TRBJ2-1; 9 bases fit TRBD2. The CDR3 is made up of 16 amino acids. V was pared by 1 base and J by 6 bases, with 8 bases of the junction left unmatched. The V gene's germline CDR1 is SGHRS and CDR2 YFSETQ. The CDR3 DNA reads as TGCGCCAGCAGCTTGAGGCGGGGGGGCCGGTTCAATGAGCAGTTCTTC. The encoded protein is CASSLRRGGRFNEQFF.

Here the CDR3 DNA reads TGTGCCTGGAGTGGAGGGGGACACTACACCGGGGAGCTGTTTTTT. Protein product: CAWSGGGHYTGELFF. The rearrangement uses TRBV30 and TRBJ2-2; weak D call: TRBD1 (6 bases). This CDR3 has 15 residues. The V gene's germline CDR1 is GTSNPN and CDR2 SVGIG (reference sequence). Trimming cost V 1 base and J 3 bases, with 12 bases left between them.

The rearrangement links TRBV2 to TRBJ1-5; no reliable D call. CDR1 and CDR2 from the germline V gene are SNHLY and FYNNEI. Trimming pared 4 bases from V and 4 bases from J, leaving 8 bases between. The CDR3 spans 13 residues. The CDR3 spells CASSVTGNQPQHF. The DNA of the CDR3 is TGTGCCAGCAGTGTGACGGGTAATCAGCCCCAGCATTTT.

In its sample, this clone was seen a few times. V gene TRBV28 combines with J gene TRBJ2-7; 9 bases match TRBD2. CDR1 MDHEN and CDR2 SYDVKM come from the germline V gene. V shed 6 bases, J shed 0 bases, and the junction held 6 bases outside the gene matches. The CDR3 sequence is 15 residues long. CDR3 DNA sequence: TGTGCCAGCAGCCTACCGGGACTAGCCTCCTACGAGCAGTACTTC. Encoded protein: CASSLPGLASYEQYF.

Concerning this clone: The sample carries other DNA sequences with the same CDR3. The chain recombines TRBV7-2 with TRBJ2-1; 8 nucleotides line up with TRBD2. The germline V gene encodes CDR1 SGHTA and CDR2 FQGNSA. This CDR3 is built from 15 residues. V was pared by 0 bases and J by 4 bases, with 2 bases of the junction left unmatched. CDR3 nucleotide sequence: TGTGCCAGCAGCTTAGCAGCGGGAGCGTACAATGAGCAGTTCTTC. It codes for CASSLAAGAYNEQFF.

CDR3 nucleotide sequence: TGCAGCGTTGTCACCCTATCGGGGGAGACCCAGTACTTC. Protein product: CSVVTLSGETQYF. This chain links TRBV29-1 with TRBJ2-5; TRBD2 is a possible D gene (5 bases). The CDR3 length is 13 residues. The V end lost 4 bases, the J end lost 5 bases, and 14 bases lay between the germline ends. CDR1 is SQVTM and CDR2 is ANQGSEA in the germline V gene. Full variable domain (missing parts from reference TRBV29-1 and TRBJ2-5): SAVISQKPSRDICQRGTSLTIQCQVDSQVTMMFWYRQQPGQSLTLIATANQGSEATYESGFVIDKFPISRPNLTFSTLTVSNMSPEDSSIYLCSVVTLSGETQYFGPGTRLLVL.

As DNA, the CDR3 is TGTGCCAGCAGCTTGTTCAGGGCGGTTGAGCAGTTCTTC. It yields the protein CASSLFRAVEQFF. The rearrangement links TRBV5-6 to TRBJ2-1, with D possibly TRBD1 on 5 matching bases. V was clipped by 1 base and J by 9 bases, with 11 bases between them. The germline V gene encodes CDR1 SGHDT and CDR2 YYEEEE. The CDR3 totals 13 residues.

The V and J genes are TRBV7-9 and TRBJ2-3, with 11 bases matching TRBD1. Germline-derived CDR1 and CDR2 are SEHNR and FQNEAQ (reference sequence). The CDR3 is 15 residues long. J lost 3 bases, V lost 5 bases, and 4 bases had no gene match. This CDR3 is CASSPGTGGTDTQYF. In DNA form, the CDR3 reads TGTGCCAGCAGCCCAGGGACAGGGGGGACAGATACGCAGTATTTT. Complete variable domain (other parts from reference TRBV7-9 and TRBJ2-3): DTGVSQNPRHKITKRGQNVTFRCDPISEHNRLYWYRQTLGQGPEFLTYFQNEAQLEKSRLLSDRFSAERPKGSFSTLEIQRTEQGDSAMYLCASSPGTGGTDTQYFGPGTRLTVL.

This clone was seen more than once but under ten times. The J gene is TRBJ1-6, the V gene TRBV27, with 7 bases lining up with TRBD1. From germline, CDR1 is MNHEY and CDR2 SMNVEV (reference sequence). The CDR3 contains 15 residues. With V trimmed by 3 bases and J by 6 bases, 5 bases remained unmatched. The CDR3 DNA sequence: TGTGCCAGCAGTTTGGGACAGACTTCTAATTCACCCCTCCACTTT. It yields the protein CASSLGQTSNSPLHF.

The V and J genes are TRBV18 and TRBJ2-7; D uncertain. The CDR3 has 13 amino acids. Trimming removed 2 bases from V and 3 bases from J, with 8 bases in between. The germline CDR1 and CDR2 sequences are KGHSH and LQKENI. CDR3 residues: CASSPFFFYEQYF. The CDR3 DNA is TGTGCCAGCTCACCATTCTTCTTCTACGAGCAGTACTTC.

This chain connects TRBV5-1 to TRBJ2-3; 7 nucleotides agree with TRBD2. CDR3 length: 17 residues. Germline CDR1 and CDR2: SGHRS and YFSETQ. V lost 0 bases and J lost 2; bases outside the gene matches: 9. The CDR3 region is CASSLAGAGPTTDTQYF. The CDR3, as DNA: TGCGCCAGCAGCTTGGCCGGAGCGGGGCCGACCACAGATACGCAGTATTTT.

V is TRBV2 and J is TRBJ1-1; D not certain. Trimming left V 6 bases short and J 0 bases short, with 8 bases between. CDR3 length equals 13 residues. Germline V gives CDR1 SNHLY, CDR2 FYNNEI. DNA of the CDR3: TGTGCCAGCAGGGAACAGATGAACACTGAAGCTTTCTTT. It translates to CASREQMNTEAFF.

This chain uses TRBV11-3 with TRBJ2-2, with a weak D call TRBD1 (6 bases). Germline CDR1 is SGHNT and CDR2 is YENEEA. Trimming removed 2 bases from V and 2 bases from J, with 12 bases in between. The CDR3 is 16 amino acids. The CDR3 nucleotides are TGTGCCAGCAGCTTACACGGACAGCCAAACACCGGGGAGCTGTTTTTT. This codes for CASSLHGQPNTGELFF.

The chain couples TRBV15 to TRBJ2-1, with TRBD2 matching 8 bases. After removal of 1 base from V and 4 bases from J, the junction contained 18 bases not matched to a gene. Germline CDR1 LNHNV, CDR2 YYDKDF (reference sequence). This CDR3 spans 20 amino acids. In DNA, the CDR3 is TGTGCCACCAGCAGAGGCTGGTTAGCGGGGACTAGGGATCCTTACAATGAGCAGTTCTTC. This codes for CATSRGWLAGTRDPYNEQFF.

The V call is TRBV30, the J call TRBJ1-4; maybe TRBD1 (6 bases). CDR1 is GTSNPN and CDR2 is SVGIG in the germline V gene (reference sequence). Trimming left V 3 bases short and J 8 bases short, with 25 bases between. The CDR3 contains 17 residues. The CDR3 region has the DNA TGTGCCTGGAGGGCAGGAGGACAGCGCCTTTTGAGAGAAAAACTGTTTTTT. Amino acids: CAWRAGGQRLLREKLFF. Looking up the rest from reference TRBV30 and TRBJ1-4 gives the full variable domain: SQTIHQWPATLVQPVGSPLSLECTVEGTSNPNLYWYRQAAGRGLQLLFYSVGIGQISSEVPQNLSASRPQDRQFILSSKKLLLSDSGFYLCAWRAGGQRLLREKLFFGSGTQLSVL.

This clone has only one observation. This chain connects TRBV18 to TRBJ2-3, with TRBD2 identical over 8 bases. V lost 2 bases, J lost 5 bases, and 3 bases stayed unmatched. Germline V gene data show CDR1 as KGHSH and CDR2 as LQKENI. The CDR3 is made up of 14 amino acids. The CDR3 here is CASSPIAGRDTQYF. For the CDR3, the DNA is TGTGCCAGCTCACCAATAGCGGGAAGAGATACGCAGTATTTT.

The chain links TRBV3-1 (or the pseudogene TRBV3-2) to TRBJ1-5, with TRBD1 matching over 7 bases. This CDR3 is 16 amino acids long. The germline V gene encodes CDR1 LGHDT and CDR2 YNNKEL (reference sequence). The V gene end was trimmed by 2 bases and the J gene end by 3 bases; junction bases not matched to a gene: 7. The CDR3: CASSQFTGDPNQPQHF. In nucleotides, the CDR3 is TGTGCCAGCAGCCAATTTACAGGGGACCCCAATCAGCCCCAGCATTTT.

Written as DNA, the CDR3 is TGTGCCAGCAGCATGGGACAGGGAAATTCACCCCTCCACTTT. This encodes CASSMGQGNSPLHF. V gene TRBV21-1 combines with J gene TRBJ1-6; the table's D gene call, TRBD1, was not cross checked with the DNA. TRBV21-1 is reported as a pseudogene. This CDR3 comprises 14 residues.

The chain employs TRBV5-8 and TRBJ2-5; 8 bases fit TRBD2. The ends lost 4 bases at V and 3 bases at J; junction bases unmatched: 11. CDR3 length: 16 residues. CDR1 SGHTS and CDR2 YDEGEE come from the germline V gene. The CDR3 nucleotides read TGTGCCAGCAGCGCATGGACTAGCAGAACCGAAGAGACCCAGTACTTC. The encoded protein is CASSAWTSRTEETQYF.

The gene calls are TRBV9 and TRBJ1-2; 7 bases are shared with TRBD1. CDR3 length equals 17 residues. V was pared by 0 bases and J by 8 bases, with 16 bases of the junction left unmatched. Germline-derived CDR1 and CDR2 are SGDLS and YYNGEE. The CDR3 loop reads CASSVGTGTLSPGGYTF. In DNA, the CDR3 is TGTGCCAGCAGCGTAGGGACAGGAACGTTGAGTCCGGGAGGCTACACCTTC.

V and J are TRBV7-9 and TRBJ2-5, with D possibly TRBD2 on 5 matching bases. This CDR3 is 12 amino acids long. Between the trimmed V and J ends, which lost 3 bases and 5 bases, there was a span of 7 bases. The germline gives CDR1 SEHNR, CDR2 FQNEAQ (reference sequence). The CDR3 reads CASSLKRETQYF. Written as DNA, the CDR3 is TGTGCCAGCAGCTTGAAGCGGGAGACCCAGTACTTC.

The V call is TRBV28, the J call TRBJ2-7; 8 nucleotides align to TRBD2. The CDR3 runs to 17 residues. The J segment lost 1 base and the V segment lost 1 base, leaving 9 bases of the junction unmatched. Germline CDR1 MDHEN, CDR2 SYDVKM. The CDR3 here is CASSLSLSGSSSYEQYF. CDR3 DNA: TGTGCCAGCAGTTTATCCCTGAGCGGGAGTAGTTCCTACGAGCAGTACTTC.

This chain connects TRBV5-6 to TRBJ2-5; D is unclear. CDR3 length: 12 amino acids. Germline V lookup: CDR1 SGHDT, CDR2 YYEEEE. The V end was cut by 3 bases, the J end by 5 bases, with 8 bases between. The CDR3 sequence: CASSWVRETQYF. The CDR3 region has the DNA TGTGCCAGCAGCTGGGTGCGGGAGACCCAGTACTTC. The full variable domain, its missing parts supplied by reference TRBV5-6 and TRBJ2-5, is DAGVTQSPTHLIKTRGQQVTLRCSPKSGHDTVSWYQQALGQGPQFIFQYYEEEERQRGNFPDRFSGHQFPNYSSELNVNALLLGDSALYLCASSWVRETQYFGPGTRLLVL.

The V call is TRBV18, the J call TRBJ1-4; D is possibly TRBD1 (5 bases). Trimming pared 2 bases from V and 7 bases from J, leaving 14 bases between. The CDR3 contains 15 residues. Germline lookup yields CDR1 KGHSH and CDR2 LQKENI. CDR3 amino acids: CASSPISGSGEKLFF. CDR3 bases: TGTGCCAGCTCACCAATTTCAGGGTCGGGTGAAAAACTGTTTTTT.

On this clone: Other nucleotide sequences from this sample produce the same CDR3. The genes are TRBV28 and TRBJ1-5; 9 bases match TRBD1. With V trimmed by 5 bases and J by 4 bases, 3 bases remained unmatched. Germline assignment: CDR1 MDHEN and CDR2 SYDVKM. The CDR3 sequence is 14 residues long. CDR3 amino acids: CASSRDRANQPQHF. The CDR3 nucleotides are TGTGCCAGCAGTCGGGACAGGGCGAATCAGCCCCAGCATTTT.